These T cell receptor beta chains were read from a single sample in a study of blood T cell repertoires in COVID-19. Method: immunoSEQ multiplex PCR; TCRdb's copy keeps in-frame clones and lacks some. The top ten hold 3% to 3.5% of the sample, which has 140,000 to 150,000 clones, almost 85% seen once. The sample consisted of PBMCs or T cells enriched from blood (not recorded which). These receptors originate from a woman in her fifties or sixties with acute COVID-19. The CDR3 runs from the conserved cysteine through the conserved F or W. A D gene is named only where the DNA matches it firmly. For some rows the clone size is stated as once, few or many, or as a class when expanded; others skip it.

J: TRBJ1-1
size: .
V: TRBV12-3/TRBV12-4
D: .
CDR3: CASSRQKAEAFF
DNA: TGTGCCAGCAGTAGACAGAAGGCTGAAGCTTTCTTT

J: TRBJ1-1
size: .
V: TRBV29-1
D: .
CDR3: CSVGTSGGRGHMNTEAFF
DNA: TGCAGCGTGGGGACTAGCGGCGGCAGGGGCCACATGAACACTGAAGCTTTCTTT

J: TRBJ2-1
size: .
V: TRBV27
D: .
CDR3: CASSFLGTPYNEQFF
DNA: TGTGCCAGCAGTTTCCTCGGGACACCCTACAATGAGCAGTTCTTC

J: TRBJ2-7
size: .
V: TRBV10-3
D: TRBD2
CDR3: CAISDAGLSGSIYEQYF
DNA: TGTGCCATCAGCGACGCGGGGCTTAGCGGGAGTATCTACGAGCAGTACTTC

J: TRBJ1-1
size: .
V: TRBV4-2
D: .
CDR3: CASSLPRAANTEAFF
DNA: TGTGCCAGCAGCTTGCCGCGGGCAGCGAACACTGAAGCTTTCTTT

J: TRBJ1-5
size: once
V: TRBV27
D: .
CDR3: CASSLLENQPQHF
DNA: TGTGCCAGCAGTTTATTGGAGAATCAGCCCCAGCATTTT

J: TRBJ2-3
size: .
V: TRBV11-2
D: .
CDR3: CASSLLSSGSTDTQYF
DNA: TGTGCCAGCAGCTTACTGTCGTCAGGGAGCACAGATACGCAGTATTTT

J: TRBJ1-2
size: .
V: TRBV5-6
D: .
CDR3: CASSFRGFGYTF
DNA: TGTGCCAGCAGCTTCCGAGGGTTTGGCTACACCTTC

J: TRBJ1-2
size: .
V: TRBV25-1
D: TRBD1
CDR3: CASSEQWGTGGHGYTF
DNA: TGTGCCAGCAGTGAACAATGGGGGACAGGGGGACATGGCTACACCTTC

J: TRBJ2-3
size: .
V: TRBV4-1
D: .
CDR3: CASSLPGGTDTQYF
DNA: TGCGCCAGCAGCCTACCAGGCGGGACAGATACGCAGTATTTT

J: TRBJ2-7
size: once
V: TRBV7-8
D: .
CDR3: CASSLQEIHNEQYF
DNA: TGTGCCAGCAGCCTACAGGAAATCCACAACGAGCAGTACTTC

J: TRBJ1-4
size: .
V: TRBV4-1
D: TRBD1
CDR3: CASSQRGQATNEKLFF
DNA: TGCGCCAGCAGCCAACGGGGACAGGCAACTAATGAAAAACTGTTTTTT

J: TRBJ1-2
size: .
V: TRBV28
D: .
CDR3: CASSPAGYGYTF
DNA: TGTGCCAGCAGTCCGGCAGGGTATGGCTACACCTTC

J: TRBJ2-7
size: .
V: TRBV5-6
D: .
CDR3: CASSLGGSGYEQYF
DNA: TGTGCCAGCAGCTTGGGTGGTAGCGGTTACGAGCAGTACTTC

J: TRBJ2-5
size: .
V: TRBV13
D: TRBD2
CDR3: CASSTGAGGAQYF
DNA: TGTGCCAGCAGTACGGGAGCGGGAGGGGCCCAGTACTTC

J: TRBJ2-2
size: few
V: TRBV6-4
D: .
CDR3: CASSDSTDTGELFF
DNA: TGTGCCAGCAGTGACTCGACTGACACCGGGGAGCTGTTTTTT

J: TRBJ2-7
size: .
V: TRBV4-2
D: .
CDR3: CASSQVDLLLYEQYF
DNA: TGTGCCAGCAGCCAAGTTGATTTATTACTCTACGAGCAGTACTTC

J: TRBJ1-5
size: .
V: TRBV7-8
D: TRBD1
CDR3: CASSPTTRQGNQPRHF
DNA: TGTGCCAGCAGCCCGACGACCAGACAGGGGAATCAGCCCCGGCATTTT

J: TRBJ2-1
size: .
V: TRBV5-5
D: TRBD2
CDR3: CASSELAGVGNEQFF
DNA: TGTGCCAGCAGCGAACTAGCGGGAGTAGGGAATGAGCAGTTCTTC

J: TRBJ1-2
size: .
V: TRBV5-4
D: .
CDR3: CASRGEQGDYGYTF
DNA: TGTGCCAGCAGGGGTGAACAGGGCGACTATGGCTACACCTTC

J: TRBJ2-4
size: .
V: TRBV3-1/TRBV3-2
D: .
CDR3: CASSQDDLAGLAKNIQYF
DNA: TGTGCCAGCAGCCAAGATGATCTGGCGGGATTAGCCAAAAACATTCAGTACTTC

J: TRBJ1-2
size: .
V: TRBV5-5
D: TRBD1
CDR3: CASSSTGGLGYTF
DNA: TGTGCCAGCAGCTCGACAGGGGGGCTTGGCTACACCTTC

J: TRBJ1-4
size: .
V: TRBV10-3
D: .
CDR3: CAISDSRRNEKLFF
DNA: TGTGCCATCAGTGATAGCCGGAGGAATGAAAAACTGTTTTTT

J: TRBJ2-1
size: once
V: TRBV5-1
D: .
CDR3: CASSLGHRDNKVGEQFF
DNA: TGCGCCAGCAGCTTGGGACACCGGGACAATAAAGTCGGTGAGCAGTTCTTC

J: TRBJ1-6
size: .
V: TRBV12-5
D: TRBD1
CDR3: CASGLGSTGARSPLHF
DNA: TGTGCTAGTGGTTTGGGGAGTACAGGGGCTAGATCACCCCTCCACTTT

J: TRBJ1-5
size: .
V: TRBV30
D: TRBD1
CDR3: CAWGRGTGGLNQPQHF
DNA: TGTGCCTGGGGGAGGGGGACAGGGGGCTTGAATCAGCCCCAGCATTTT

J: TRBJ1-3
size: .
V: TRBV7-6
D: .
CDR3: CASSGRAGNTIYF
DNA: TGTGCCAGCAGCGGGCGGGCTGGAAACACCATATATTTT

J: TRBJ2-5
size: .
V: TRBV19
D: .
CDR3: CASSPQSSQETQYF
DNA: TGTGCCAGTAGTCCCCAGTCCTCACAAGAGACCCAGTACTTC

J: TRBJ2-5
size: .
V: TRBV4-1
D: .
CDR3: CASSQERRKTQYF
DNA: TGCGCCAGCAGCCAAGAGAGGAGGAAGACCCAGTACTTC

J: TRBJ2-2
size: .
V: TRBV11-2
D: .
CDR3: CASSISLARNTGELFF
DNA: TGTGCCAGCAGCATCAGTTTAGCGCGGAACACCGGGGAGCTGTTTTTT

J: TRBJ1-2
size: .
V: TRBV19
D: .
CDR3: CASRQGGYTF
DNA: TGTGCCAGTAGGCAGGGAGGCTACACCTTC

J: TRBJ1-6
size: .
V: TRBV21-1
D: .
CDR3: CASSKRDTFLGNSPLHF
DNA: TGTGCCAGCAGCAAACGGGACACCTTTCTGGGGAATTCACCCCTCCACTTT

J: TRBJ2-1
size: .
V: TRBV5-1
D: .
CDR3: CASSFNSRSYNEQFF
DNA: TGCGCCAGCAGCTTCAACTCCCGCTCCTACAATGAGCAGTTCTTC

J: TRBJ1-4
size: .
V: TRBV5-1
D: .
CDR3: CASSLVEREMGEKLFF
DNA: TGCGCCAGCAGCTTGGTGGAGAGGGAGATGGGTGAAAAACTGTTTTTT

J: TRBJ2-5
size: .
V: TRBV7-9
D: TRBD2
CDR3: CASSTGLAETQETQYF
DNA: TGTGCCAGCAGCACGGGACTAGCGGAGACCCAAGAGACCCAGTACTTC

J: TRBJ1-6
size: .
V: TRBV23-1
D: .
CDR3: CASGPQGGHF
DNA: TGCGCCAGCGGGCCCCAGGGTGGCCACTTT

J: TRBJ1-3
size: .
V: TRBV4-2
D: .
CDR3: CASSQVTNAGAGNTIYF
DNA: TGTGCCAGCAGCCAAGTAACAAACGCAGGGGCTGGAAACACCATATATTTT

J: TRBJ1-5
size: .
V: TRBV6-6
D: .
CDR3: CASSLTGQFLNQPQHF
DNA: TGTGCCAGCAGTTTGACCGGACAGTTTTTAAATCAGCCCCAGCATTTT

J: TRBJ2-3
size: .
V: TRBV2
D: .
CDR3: CASSLAGDTQYF
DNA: TGTGCCAGCAGCCTCGCAGGAGATACGCAGTATTTT

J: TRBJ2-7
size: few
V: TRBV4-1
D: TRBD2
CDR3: CASSQAGGTYEQYF
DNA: TGCGCCAGCAGCCAAGCGGGGGGTACCTACGAGCAGTACTTC

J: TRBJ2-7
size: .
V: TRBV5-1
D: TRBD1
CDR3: CASSISGGPTVQYF
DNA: TGCGCCAGCAGTATCTCAGGGGGCCCTACGGTGCAGTACTTC

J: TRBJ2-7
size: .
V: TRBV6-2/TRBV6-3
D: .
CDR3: CASSYSFGSYEQYF
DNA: TGTGCCAGCAGTTACTCTTTCGGGTCCTACGAGCAGTACTTC